This is a list of T cell receptor beta chains from one sample in a study of T cell repertoires in cytomegalovirus infection. The antigens these receptors bind are not known. From the reads, TCRdb called clonotypes with MiXCR, one entry per CDR3 protein. Of roughly 800,000 distinct CDR3 sequences in the sample, 25% to 30% were seen once. This specimen consisted of cultured CD8+ T cells from PBMCs, obtained from culture after CMV antigen stimulation. These TCRs come from a human donor in good health (CMV status not recorded). Some clones in this sample may be carry-over from other donors' samples. Both conserved end residues are part of each CDR3. D genes are given only for firm matches. Size is omitted from some rows. Given values are once, few, many or a class for expanded clones.

D	size	V	J	length	DNA	CDR3
TRBD1	NA	TRBV2	TRBJ2-7	13	TGTGCCGCTACTCCGACAGGGGGAGACGAGCAGTACTTC	CAATPTGGDEQYF
NA	NA	TRBV27	TRBJ1-2	15	TGTGCCAGCAGTTTATCAAATACCCTTAACTATGGCTACACCTTC	CASSLSNTLNYGYTF
NA	NA	TRBV12-3/TRBV12-4	TRBJ2-7	14	TGTGCCAGCAGTCCAGGCAGGTCGGAGGCCGAGCAGTACTTC	CASSPGRSEAEQYF
TRBD1	NA	TRBV6-1	TRBJ1-1	16	TGTGCCAGCAGCGGGGGACAGGCTCTCCCGGACACTGAAGCTTTCTTT	CASSGGQALPDTEAFF
TRBD2	NA	TRBV4-2	TRBJ2-5	15	TGTGCCAGCAGTCCGGAGGGCGGGGGGGAAGAGACCCAGTACTTC	CASSPEGGGEETQYF
NA	NA	TRBV27	TRBJ2-1	15	TGTGCCAGCAGTATCAAGACCGCCTCCTACAATGAGCAGTTCTTC	CASSIKTASYNEQFF
TRBD1	few	TRBV7-6	TRBJ1-2	16	TGTGCCAGCAGCTTAACGACAGGGGGCCCCCACTATGGCTACACCTTC	CASSLTTGGPHYGYTF
NA	few	TRBV27	TRBJ1-1	15	TGTGCCAGCAGTTTAAGGGCAGGGGCAGGTCGAGGAGCTTTCTTT	CASSLRAGAGRGAFF
NA	NA	TRBV7-8	TRBJ2-5	16	TGTGCCAGCAGCTTAGAGGGCGGGACAGTCCAAGAGACCCAGTACTTC	CASSLEGGTVQETQYF
NA	few	TRBV9	TRBJ1-2	13	TGTGCCAGCAGCGGGACACCTAACTATGGCTACACCTTC	CASSGTPNYGYTF
NA	NA	TRBV19	TRBJ1-6	16	TGTGCCAGTAGTAGACCCCGGGACGGTTATAATTCACCCCTCCACTTT	CASSRPRDGYNSPLHF
NA	NA	TRBV3-1	TRBJ2-2	14	TGTGCCAGCAGCCCCCCTCGGGACACCGGGGAGCTGTTTTTT	CASSPPRDTGELFF
TRBD1	NA	TRBV9	TRBJ1-3	16	TGTGCCAGCAGCGCGTCAGGGGGTTCCTCTGGAAACACCATATATTTT	CASSASGGSSGNTIYF
NA	few	TRBV29-1	TRBJ2-2	12	TGCAGCGTTGAACAGGAATCCGGGGAGCTGTTTTTT	CSVEQESGELFF
NA	few	TRBV7-2	TRBJ1-2	14	TGTGCCAGCAGCTTTCCAGGAGGGGCCTATGGCTACACCTTC	CASSFPGGAYGYTF
NA	once	TRBV27	TRBJ1-5	12	TGTGCCAGCAGTTTTTCGAGGGGGCCCCAGCATTTT	CASSFSRGPQHF
NA	NA	TRBV5-1	TRBJ2-2	15	TGCGCCAGCAGCTTTGCATTGGCGAACACCGGGGAGCTGTTTTTT	CASSFALANTGELFF
TRBD2	few	TRBV6-1	TRBJ2-1	16	TGTGCCAGCAGTGAAGTGGCTAGCGGGGAGTACAATGAGCAGTTCTTC	CASSEVASGEYNEQFF
NA	many	TRBV7-2	TRBJ1-3	13	TGTGCCAGCAGCTTAACCTCTGGAAACACCATATATTTT	CASSLTSGNTIYF
TRBD1	few	TRBV15	TRBJ1-5	15	TGTGCCACCACTTCGGACAGGGGAGGTGGTCAGCCCCAGCATTTT	CATTSDRGGGQPQHF
TRBD1	NA	TRBV7-9	TRBJ1-4	17	TGTGCCAGCAGCTCGGACAGGGAGGATGAGGGTAATGAAAAACTGTTTTTT	CASSSDREDEGNEKLFF
NA	many	TRBV11-3	TRBJ2-1	16	TGTGCCAGCAGCTCAACAGGGTTTGGCCCCTACAATGAGCAGTTCTTC	CASSSTGFGPYNEQFF
TRBD2	few	TRBV7-9	TRBJ2-1	18	TGTGCCAGCGGCAAGCGGGGGGCGACCGGGAGATCCTACAATGAGCAGTTCTTC	CASGKRGATGRSYNEQFF
NA	many	TRBV4-1	TRBJ2-7	14	TGCGCCAGCAGCCATGCCGGGGCCTCCTACGAGCAGTACTTC	CASSHAGASYEQYF
NA	NA	TRBV11-2	TRBJ2-7	16	TGTGCCAGCAGCTTAGAAGTTGCAGGCCTTACCTACGAGCAGTACTTC	CASSLEVAGLTYEQYF
TRBD2	few	TRBV24-1	TRBJ2-1	14	TGTGCCACCAGCGGGGGGATCAGCTACAATGAGCAGTTCTTC	CATSGGISYNEQFF
NA	few	TRBV14	TRBJ2-3	16	TGTGCCAGCAGCCAAGGATCAGGGGATTTGACAGATACGCAGTATTTT	CASSQGSGDLTDTQYF
TRBD1	few	TRBV4-1	TRBJ1-2	14	TGCGCCAGCAGCCCTCCCTTTGGACAGGATGGCTACACCTTC	CASSPPFGQDGYTF
NA	few	TRBV27	TRBJ2-2	12	TGTGCCAGCAGTCAAATGGCCGGGGAGCTGTTTTTT	CASSQMAGELFF
TRBD2	many	TRBV7-8	TRBJ2-1	15	TGTGCCAGCAGCCCCAGCGGGGGGGCCAGCAATGAGCAGTTCTTC	CASSPSGGASNEQFF
NA	NA	TRBV6-5	TRBJ1-1	13	TGTGCCAGCATGGTTGGGGGGAACACTGAAGCTTTCTTT	CASMVGGNTEAFF
NA	few	TRBV27	TRBJ1-5	14	TGTGCCAGCAGTCCAGGGATCAGCAATCAGCCCCAGCATTTT	CASSPGISNQPQHF
NA	NA	TRBV15	TRBJ2-3	15	TGTGCCACCAGCAGAAGCCGGGGGATCACAGATACGCAGTATTTT	CATSRSRGITDTQYF
NA	many	TRBV7-2	TRBJ2-7	16	TGTGCCAGCAGCACGCAAGGGCCGGGACAAGTCTACGAGCAGTACTTC	CASSTQGPGQVYEQYF
TRBD1	NA	TRBV7-6	TRBJ2-1	16	TGTGCCAGCAGTCGTCCCGGACAGGGTACCTACAATGAGCAGTTCTTC	CASSRPGQGTYNEQFF
NA	many	TRBV7-8	TRBJ2-3	16	TGTGCCAGCAGCTTACTCGACTTGCCTAGCACAGATACGCAGTATTTT	CASSLLDLPSTDTQYF
NA	NA	TRBV23-1	TRBJ2-7	14	TGCGCCGGCAAGACGGGGGAGCTCTCCTACGAGCAGTACTTC	CAGKTGELSYEQYF
TRBD1	NA	TRBV7-9	TRBJ2-7	16	TGTGCCAGCAGCAGAACCGGGACAGGGATCCCTCTCGAGCAGTACTTC	CASSRTGTGIPLEQYF
NA	NA	TRBV28	TRBJ1-5	14	TGTGCCAGCAGCCGCCGGGAGGGAAGTCTTCCCCAGCATTTT	CASSRREGSLPQHF
NA	NA	TRBV2	TRBJ1-1	11	TGTGCCAGCCCGACAGACACTGAAGCTTTCTTT	CASPTDTEAFF
NA	few	TRBV12-5	TRBJ2-5	14	TGTGCTAGTGGTGCCCCAGGGGTGGAAGAGACCCAGTACTTC	CASGAPGVEETQYF
NA	NA	TRBV19	TRBJ2-7	14	TGTGCCAGTAGTATCCGGGGAGAGGACTACGAGCAGTACTTC	CASSIRGEDYEQYF
NA	many	TRBV7-2	TRBJ2-3	17	TGTGCCAGCAGCTTATTCTTGGCCACCCTAAGCACAGATACGCAGTATTTT	CASSLFLATLSTDTQYF
NA	NA	TRBV29-1	TRBJ1-2	12	TGCAGCGTCCCAGACACCCGGGATGGCTACACCTTC	CSVPDTRDGYTF
NA	many	TRBV27	TRBJ2-1	15	TGTGCCAGCAGTTTACCTCAGGGTCCCTACAATGAGCAGTTCTTC	CASSLPQGPYNEQFF
NA	NA	TRBV5-6	TRBJ2-2	15	TGTGCCAGCAGCCACTACAGGGTTTGGACCGGGGAGCTGTTTTTT	CASSHYRVWTGELFF
NA	many	TRBV12-5	TRBJ2-2	13	TGTGCTAGTGGTTTGGCCAGTTCCGGGGAGCTGTTTTTT	CASGLASSGELFF
NA	many	TRBV7-6	TRBJ2-7	14	TGTGCCAGCAGCTCCGGTGCTCACCCCTACGAGCAGTACTTC	CASSSGAHPYEQYF
NA	NA	TRBV12-3/TRBV12-4	TRBJ1-2	13	TGTGCCAGCTCGACCAAGCACAGGGATGGCTACACCTTC	CASSTKHRDGYTF
NA	NA	TRBV10-3	TRBJ2-3	15	TGTGCCATCAGTGTTGTGCAGGGACCTACAGATACGCAGTATTTT	CAISVVQGPTDTQYF
TRBD1	NA	TRBV10-3	TRBJ1-3	18	TGTGCCATCAGGACCCAAGACAGGGCCCGGGAGTACGGAAACACCATATATTTT	CAIRTQDRAREYGNTIYF
TRBD1	once	TRBV5-5	TRBJ1-1	15	TGTGCCAGCAGCTTAAGAGGACAGGGGGGTGCGGAAGCTTTCTTT	CASSLRGQGGAEAFF